The present entry profiles one T cell receptor (beta chain) with its context. This entry belongs to a study of T cells in Graves' hyperthyroidism and ophthalmopathy. The germline gives CDR1 SGHTA, CDR2 FQGNSA. This CDR3 is built from 13 residues. Trimming at V came to 6 bases and at J to 6 bases, leaving 5 bases not matched to a gene. RNA transcripts were the template for amplifying TCR beta CDR3 regions. When the TCR CDR3 underwent first-round RT-PCR, the HTBI primer set was used. TCRdb independently ran MiXCR on the multiplex PCR reads; one entry per CDR3 protein. This table holds about 49,000 distinct CDR3 sequences, about 53% found once.

The chain carries TRBV7-2 and TRBJ2-5, with 9 bases matching TRBD2. This TCR derives from a man in his late teens or twenties with Graves' hyperthyroidism. The specimen sequenced was peripheral blood or thyroid tissue (not recorded which). The CDR3 DNA reads TGTGCCAGCAGTTCTGCGGGAGGGAAGACCCAGTACTTC. Translating gives CASSSAGGKTQYF. Full variable domain (outside the CDR3, taken from reference TRBV7-2 and TRBJ2-5): GAGVSQSPSNKVTEKGKDVELRCDPISGHTALYWYRQSLGQGLEFLIYFQGNSAPDKSGLPSDRFSAERTGGSVSTLTIQRTQQEDSAVYLCASSSAGGKTQYFGPGTRLLVL.